These T cell receptor beta chains were read from a single sample in a study of T cells in Graves' hyperthyroidism and ophthalmopathy. MiXCR was run by TCRdb on the multiplex PCR reads, yielding one entry per CDR3 protein. The table records about 570,000 distinct CDR3 sequences, approximately 14% of them present only once. Sequencing input: blood. These receptor sequences come from a middle-aged woman with Graves' hyperthyroidism. The CDR3 runs from the conserved cysteine through the conserved F or W. Fields, in order: clone size, CDR3 length, V gene, D gene, J gene, CDR3 protein, CDR3 DNA. A D gene is named only where the DNA matches it firmly. Some rows have no size entry. The others give once, few or many, or a class for an expanded clone.

size: many
length: 15
V: TRBV28
D: NA
J: TRBJ2-7
CDR3: CASRTGRGSSYEQYF
DNA: TGTGCCAGCAGAACCGGAAGGGGCAGCTCCTACGAGCAGTACTTC

size: few
length: 16
V: TRBV7-9
D: NA
J: TRBJ2-4
CDR3: CASSSRGILAKNIQYF
DNA: TGTGCCAGCAGCTCTAGGGGGATCCTAGCCAAAAACATTCAGTACTTC

size: many
length: 13
V: TRBV20-1
D: NA
J: TRBJ2-3
CDR3: CSAPRTTTDTQYF
DNA: TGCAGTGCCCCGCGGACTACGACAGATACGCAGTATTTT

size: many
length: 13
V: TRBV11-1
D: NA
J: TRBJ1-1
CDR3: CASRKSPGSEAFF
DNA: TGTGCCAGCAGGAAGAGCCCCGGGTCCGAAGCTTTCTTT

size: many
length: 13
V: TRBV18
D: NA
J: TRBJ2-1
CDR3: CASSPRGINEQFF
DNA: TGTGCCAGCTCACCTCGCGGGATAAATGAGCAGTTCTTC

size: many
length: 13
V: TRBV11-2
D: NA
J: TRBJ2-7
CDR3: CASSPNTSYEQYF
DNA: TGTGCCAGCAGTCCTAATACGTCCTACGAGCAGTACTTC

size: many
length: 17
V: TRBV24-1
D: TRBD2
J: TRBJ2-1
CDR3: CATSDPTSGRYYNEQFF
DNA: TGTGCCACCAGTGACCCGACTAGCGGGAGGTACTACAATGAGCAGTTCTTC

size: NA
length: 17
V: TRBV6-2/TRBV6-3
D: NA
J: TRBJ2-1
CDR3: CASSSPMTAGPYNEQFF
DNA: TGTGCCAGCAGTTCTCCTATGACGGCGGGACCTTACAATGAGCAGTTCTTC

size: NA
length: 13
V: TRBV12-3/TRBV12-4
D: NA
J: TRBJ2-2
CDR3: CASSLDAAGELFF
DNA: TGTGCCAGCAGCCTTGACGCGGCCGGGGAGCTGTTTTTT

size: many
length: 14
V: TRBV6-6
D: NA
J: TRBJ2-5
CDR3: CASSYSWKGETQYF
DNA: TGTGCCAGCAGTTACAGCTGGAAGGGAGAGACCCAGTACTTC

size: NA
length: 16
V: TRBV6-5
D: TRBD1
J: TRBJ2-7
CDR3: CASSYSTSGGSYEQYF
DNA: TGTGCCAGCAGTTACTCTACCTCAGGGGGCTCCTACGAGCAGTACTTC

size: many
length: 11
V: TRBV12-3/TRBV12-4
D: NA
J: TRBJ2-7
CDR3: CASSRQYEQYF
DNA: TGTGCCAGCAGTCGGCAGTACGAGCAGTACTTC

size: many
length: 14
V: TRBV28
D: NA
J: TRBJ2-1
CDR3: CASISHSSYNEQFF
DNA: TGTGCCAGCATTTCGCACAGCTCCTACAATGAGCAGTTCTTC

size: many
length: 15
V: TRBV24-1
D: TRBD1
J: TRBJ2-2
CDR3: CATSADRGETGELFF
DNA: TGTGCCACCAGTGCCGACAGGGGGGAAACCGGGGAGCTGTTTTTT

size: NA
length: 12
V: TRBV30
D: NA
J: TRBJ2-1
CDR3: CAWSWTTNEQFF
DNA: TGTGCCTGGAGTTGGACTACCAATGAGCAGTTCTTC

size: many
length: 16
V: TRBV2
D: TRBD1
J: TRBJ2-4
CDR3: CASNIGQGGTKNIQYF
DNA: TGTGCCAGCAACATTGGACAGGGGGGAACCAAAAACATTCAGTACTTC

size: many
length: 15
V: TRBV7-2
D: TRBD2
J: TRBJ2-3
CDR3: CASSLGGRETDTQYF
DNA: TGTGCCAGCAGCTTAGGTGGGCGGGAGACAGATACGCAGTATTTT

size: NA
length: 16
V: TRBV28
D: NA
J: TRBJ2-7
CDR3: CASSLSPFGGTYEQYF
DNA: TGTGCCAGCAGTTTATCCCCATTCGGGGGCACCTACGAGCAGTACTTC

size: many
length: 16
V: TRBV2
D: TRBD2
J: TRBJ2-1
CDR3: CASSDPLAGEINEQFF
DNA: TGTGCCAGCAGTGACCCGCTAGCGGGAGAGATCAATGAGCAGTTCTTC

size: NA
length: 14
V: TRBV7-9
D: NA
J: TRBJ2-7
CDR3: CASSSTRATYEQYF
DNA: TGTGCCAGCAGCTCAACTAGGGCTACCTACGAGCAGTACTTC

size: many
length: 16
V: TRBV20-1
D: NA
J: TRBJ1-5
CDR3: CSARVNGDYSNQPQHF
DNA: TGCAGTGCTAGAGTTAATGGTGATTATAGCAATCAGCCCCAGCATTTT

size: few
length: 15
V: TRBV24-1
D: TRBD1
J: TRBJ2-7
CDR3: CATSDPRQGSYEQYF
DNA: TGTGCCACCAGTGATCCGAGACAGGGATCCTACGAGCAGTACTTC

size: many
length: 15
V: TRBV20-1
D: TRBD1
J: TRBJ2-1
CDR3: CSAPSGQGSYNEQFF
DNA: TGCAGTGCCCCGTCGGGACAGGGCTCCTACAATGAGCAGTTCTTC

size: few
length: 15
V: TRBV6-1
D: NA
J: TRBJ1-5
CDR3: CASYDRQWLNQPQHF
DNA: TGTGCCAGCTATGACCGACAGTGGCTAAATCAGCCCCAGCATTTT

size: many
length: 13
V: TRBV11-2
D: NA
J: TRBJ2-7
CDR3: CASSSSGTYEQYF
DNA: TGTGCCAGCAGCAGTAGCGGAACGTACGAGCAGTACTTC

size: many
length: 18
V: TRBV28
D: NA
J: TRBJ1-5
CDR3: CASSPLGTSLRGNQPQHF
DNA: TGTGCCAGCAGTCCACTCGGGACTTCTTTAAGGGGCAATCAGCCCCAGCATTTT

size: NA
length: 14
V: TRBV12-3/TRBV12-4
D: NA
J: TRBJ2-1
CDR3: CASSPPQYYNEQFF
DNA: TGTGCCAGCAGTCCCCCTCAATACTACAATGAGCAGTTCTTC

size: many
length: 13
V: TRBV19
D: NA
J: TRBJ2-7
CDR3: CASSTVRGNEQYF
DNA: TGTGCCAGTAGTACCGTCAGGGGAAACGAGCAGTACTTC

size: NA
length: 15
V: TRBV5-1
D: TRBD2
J: TRBJ2-5
CDR3: CASSWGGRREETQYF
DNA: TGCGCCAGCAGCTGGGGGGGTCGCCGAGAAGAGACCCAGTACTTC

size: many
length: 13
V: TRBV2
D: NA
J: TRBJ2-7
CDR3: CASSDARTYEQYF
DNA: TGTGCCAGCAGTGACGCCAGAACCTACGAGCAGTACTTC

size: many
length: 14
V: TRBV4-2
D: NA
J: TRBJ2-7
CDR3: CASSQDAGRDEQYF
DNA: TGTGCCAGCAGCCAAGATGCAGGGCGCGACGAGCAGTACTTC

size: NA
length: 12
V: TRBV2
D: NA
J: TRBJ1-1
CDR3: CAITRQNTEAFF
DNA: TGTGCCATCACGAGGCAGAACACTGAAGCTTTCTTT

size: few
length: 16
V: TRBV19
D: NA
J: TRBJ1-5
CDR3: CASSTQGWGSNQPQHF
DNA: TGTGCCAGTAGTACACAGGGCTGGGGGAGCAATCAGCCCCAGCATTTT

size: few
length: 11
V: TRBV10-3
D: NA
J: TRBJ2-1
CDR3: CAIKTDHEQFF
DNA: TGTGCCATCAAGACGGACCATGAGCAGTTCTTC

size: few
length: 14
V: TRBV28
D: NA
J: TRBJ2-5
CDR3: CASSLLGFQETQYF
DNA: TGTGCCAGCAGTTTATTGGGGTTCCAAGAGACCCAGTACTTC

size: few
length: 14
V: TRBV7-3
D: NA
J: TRBJ2-3
CDR3: CASSLGGGRDTQYF
DNA: TGTGCCAGCAGCCTAGGGGGGGGTAGGGATACGCAGTATTTT

size: many
length: 15
V: TRBV5-1
D: TRBD1
J: TRBJ2-1
CDR3: CASSSTGTDYNEQFF
DNA: TGCGCCAGCAGCTCAACCGGGACAGACTACAATGAGCAGTTCTTC

size: NA
length: 15
V: TRBV5-1
D: NA
J: TRBJ2-7
CDR3: CASSLGDRYSYEQYF
DNA: TGCGCCAGCAGCTTGGGAGACAGGTACTCCTACGAGCAGTACTTC

size: many
length: 16
V: TRBV28
D: NA
J: TRBJ2-5
CDR3: CASSLIDFFGQETQYF
DNA: TGTGCCAGCAGTCTGATCGACTTTTTTGGACAAGAGACCCAGTACTTC

size: NA
length: 17
V: TRBV4-1
D: NA
J: TRBJ1-1
CDR3: CASSQGPPRALNTEAFF
DNA: TGCGCCAGCAGCCAAGGTCCCCCCCGGGCGTTGAACACTGAAGCTTTCTTT

size: many
length: 20
V: TRBV5-1
D: TRBD2
J: TRBJ2-3
CDR3: CASSSNTLAGSPGGTDTQYF
DNA: TGCGCCAGCAGCTCCAATACACTAGCGGGCTCCCCAGGAGGGACAGATACGCAGTATTTT

size: few
length: 14
V: TRBV10-1
D: NA
J: TRBJ2-1
CDR3: CASSESLHWYEQFF
DNA: TGCGCCAGCAGTGAGTCGTTACATTGGTATGAGCAGTTCTTC

size: many
length: 14
V: TRBV7-9
D: TRBD1
J: TRBJ2-7
CDR3: CASSALDRGREQYF
DNA: TGTGCCAGCAGCGCATTGGACAGGGGGCGAGAGCAGTACTTC

size: many
length: 16
V: TRBV5-1
D: TRBD2
J: TRBJ2-3
CDR3: CASSVGTSRSTDTQYF
DNA: TGCGCCAGCAGCGTGGGGACTAGCCGAAGCACAGATACGCAGTATTTT

size: NA
length: 18
V: TRBV5-1
D: TRBD2
J: TRBJ2-1
CDR3: CASSHPVTSGSSYNEQFF
DNA: TGCGCCAGCAGCCATCCCGTAACTAGCGGGAGCTCCTACAATGAGCAGTTCTTC

size: many
length: 15
V: TRBV5-1
D: NA
J: TRBJ1-5
CDR3: CASSLAGARNQPQHF
DNA: TGCGCCAGCAGCTTGGCAGGGGCGCGCAATCAGCCCCAGCATTTT

size: NA
length: 19
V: TRBV11-3
D: NA
J: TRBJ2-1
CDR3: CASSERAGFGSYSYNEQFF
DNA: TGTGCCAGCAGCGAGCGCGCAGGGTTCGGGAGCTACTCCTACAATGAGCAGTTCTTC

size: many
length: 15
V: TRBV27
D: TRBD1
J: TRBJ2-1
CDR3: CASSEGTGNYNEQFF
DNA: TGTGCCAGCAGTGAGGGGACAGGTAACTACAATGAGCAGTTCTTC

size: once
length: 11
V: TRBV6-1
D: NA
J: TRBJ1-6
CDR3: CAGSLPSPLHF
DNA: TGTGCCGGCAGTCTTCCTTCACCCCTCCACTTT

size: few
length: 14
V: TRBV20-1
D: NA
J: TRBJ1-1
CDR3: CSARDPAFNTEAFF
DNA: TGCAGTGCTAGAGACCCAGCATTTAACACTGAAGCTTTCTTT

size: few
length: 15
V: TRBV2
D: TRBD1
J: TRBJ2-7
CDR3: CASSEARDRGYEQYF
DNA: TGTGCCAGCAGTGAAGCGCGGGACAGGGGTTACGAGCAGTACTTC

size: many
length: 13
V: TRBV18
D: NA
J: TRBJ2-7
CDR3: CASSPPAAYEQYF
DNA: TGTGCCAGCTCACCACCAGCCGCCTACGAGCAGTACTTC

size: few
length: 11
V: TRBV27
D: NA
J: TRBJ2-2
CDR3: CASGRTGELFF
DNA: TGTGCCAGCGGCCGGACCGGGGAGCTGTTTTTT

size: few
length: 15
V: TRBV5-1
D: NA
J: TRBJ2-2
CDR3: CASSLVWTNTGELFF
DNA: TGCGCCAGCAGCTTGGTTTGGACGAACACCGGGGAGCTGTTTTTT

size: many
length: 15
V: TRBV27
D: NA
J: TRBJ1-1
CDR3: CASSLSVQTNTEAFF
DNA: TGTGCCAGCAGTTTATCGGTACAGACGAACACTGAAGCTTTCTTT

size: NA
length: 14
V: TRBV3-1
D: NA
J: TRBJ1-3
CDR3: CASSRMISGNTIYF
DNA: TGTGCCAGCAGTCGAATGATTTCCGGAAACACCATATATTTT

size: many
length: 15
V: TRBV7-8
D: NA
J: TRBJ2-7
CDR3: CASSPTGGPEAEQYF
DNA: TGTGCCAGCAGCCCCACCGGGGGACCGGAGGCCGAGCAGTACTTC

size: NA
length: 14
V: TRBV6-2/TRBV6-3
D: NA
J: TRBJ1-4
CDR3: CATSPIGGREKLFF
DNA: TGTGCCACCAGCCCCATCGGGGGTCGTGAAAAACTGTTTTTT

size: many
length: 15
V: TRBV7-9
D: TRBD1
J: TRBJ1-1
CDR3: CASSGPGQGPGGAFF
DNA: TGTGCCAGCAGCGGGCCGGGACAGGGCCCGGGGGGGGCTTTCTTT

size: NA
length: 16
V: TRBV7-9
D: TRBD1
J: TRBJ2-3
CDR3: CASSLGNFGTGDTQYF
DNA: TGTGCCAGCAGCTTAGGAAATTTCGGGACAGGAGACACGCAGTATTTT